This TCR beta chain came from a study of T cell responses to AZD1222 COVID-19 vaccine. General study findings and limits: In a largely white British group with more females than males, clonal diversity was possibly underestimated. Per reports, nearly half of all spike-specific TCRs target regions that are unmutated in variants.

Sequencing used immunoSEQ multiplex PCR; TCRdb keeps in-frame clones, though not all of them. The data show under 150,000 clones, nearly 95% seen once. On this clone itself: The antigen remains undetermined.

V lost 3 bases and J 0 bases, leaving 8 bases between the germline ends. CDR3 length: 14 residues. Per germline, CDR1 SEHNR and CDR2 FQNEAQ (reference sequence). The rearrangement links TRBV7-9 to TRBJ1-1; D remains ambiguous. The receptor's source is an adult in good health. The material sequenced was peripheral blood, taken on day 0 of AZD1222 vaccination. The CDR3 DNA follows: TGTGCCAGCAGCTTGCAGGCCCTGAACACTGAAGCTTTCTTT. Translation gives CASSLQALNTEAFF.